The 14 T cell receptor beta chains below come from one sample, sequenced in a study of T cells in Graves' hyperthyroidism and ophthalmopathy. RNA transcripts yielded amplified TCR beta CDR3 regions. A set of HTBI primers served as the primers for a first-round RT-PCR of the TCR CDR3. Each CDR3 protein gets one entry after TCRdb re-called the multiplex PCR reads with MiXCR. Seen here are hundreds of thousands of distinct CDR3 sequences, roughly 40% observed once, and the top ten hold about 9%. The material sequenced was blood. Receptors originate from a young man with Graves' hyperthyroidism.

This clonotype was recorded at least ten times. The CDR3 bases are TGCAGTGCTAGAGGGGGACAGACTAACTATGGCTACACCTTC. Its protein product is CSARGGQTNYGYTF. This sequence joins TRBV20-1 and TRBJ1-2; 7 bases match TRBD1. From germline, CDR1 is DFQATT and CDR2 SNEGSKA (reference sequence). This CDR3 comprises 14 residues. Losses at the gene ends were 1 base for V and 0 bases for J; bases not matched to a gene: 2.

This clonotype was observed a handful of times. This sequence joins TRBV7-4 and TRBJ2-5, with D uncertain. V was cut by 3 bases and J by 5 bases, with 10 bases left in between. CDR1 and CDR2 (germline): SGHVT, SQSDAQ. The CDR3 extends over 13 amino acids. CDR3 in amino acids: CASSFLLGETQYF. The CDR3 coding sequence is TGTGCCAGCAGCTTCCTACTTGGGGAGACCCAGTACTTC.

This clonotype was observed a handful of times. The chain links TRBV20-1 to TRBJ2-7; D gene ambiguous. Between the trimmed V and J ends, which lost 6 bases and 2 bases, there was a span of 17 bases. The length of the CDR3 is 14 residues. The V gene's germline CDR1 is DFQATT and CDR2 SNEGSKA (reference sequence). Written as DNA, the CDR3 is TGCAGTGCCCTCGTTGACTTATCCCCCTACGAGCAGTACTTC. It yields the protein CSALVDLSPYEQYF.

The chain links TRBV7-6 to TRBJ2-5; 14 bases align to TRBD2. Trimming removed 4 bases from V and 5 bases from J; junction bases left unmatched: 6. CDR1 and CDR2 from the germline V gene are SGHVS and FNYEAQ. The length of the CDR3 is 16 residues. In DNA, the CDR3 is TGTGCCAGCAGCTCTCGACTAGCGGGGGGGGTGGAGACCCAGTACTTC. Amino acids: CASSSRLAGGVETQYF.

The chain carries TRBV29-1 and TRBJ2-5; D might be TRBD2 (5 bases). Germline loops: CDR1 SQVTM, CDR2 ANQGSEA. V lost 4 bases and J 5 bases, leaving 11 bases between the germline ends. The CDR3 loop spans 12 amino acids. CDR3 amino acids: CSVGSRGETQYF. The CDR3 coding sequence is TGCAGCGTTGGCAGCCGGGGTGAGACCCAGTACTTC.

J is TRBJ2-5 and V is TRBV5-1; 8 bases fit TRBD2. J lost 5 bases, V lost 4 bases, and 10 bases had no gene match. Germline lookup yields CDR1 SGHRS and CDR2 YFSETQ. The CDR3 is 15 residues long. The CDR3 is CASSSTGGPGETQYF. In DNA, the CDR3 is TGCGCCAGCAGCAGCACGGGGGGGCCGGGGGAGACCCAGTACTTC.

CDR3 DNA sequence: TGTGCCAGCAGCTCTATTGGCGCGGGGAACACTGAAGCTTTCTTT. It encodes CASSSIGAGNTEAFF. V usage is TRBV7-9 and J usage is TRBJ1-1; D is unresolved. Germline V gives CDR1 SEHNR, CDR2 FQNEAQ (reference sequence). The CDR3 is 15 amino acids. The germline V and J ends were trimmed by 4 bases and 1 base, with 13 bases remaining between them.

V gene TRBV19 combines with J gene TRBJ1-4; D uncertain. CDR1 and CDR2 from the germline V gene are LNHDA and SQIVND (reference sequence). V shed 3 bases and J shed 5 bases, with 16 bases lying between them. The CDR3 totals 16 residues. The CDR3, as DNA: TGTGCCAGTAGTATGGTCAGACCCAGCGGGAATGAAAAACTGTTTTTT. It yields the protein CASSMVRPSGNEKLFF.

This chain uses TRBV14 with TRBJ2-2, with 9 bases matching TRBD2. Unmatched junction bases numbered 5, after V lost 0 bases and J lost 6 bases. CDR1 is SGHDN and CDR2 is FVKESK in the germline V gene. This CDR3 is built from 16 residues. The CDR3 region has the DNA TGTGCCAGCAGCCAAGATCTGGTAGCGGGAGCCGGGGAGCTGTTTTTT. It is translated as CASSQDLVAGAGELFF.

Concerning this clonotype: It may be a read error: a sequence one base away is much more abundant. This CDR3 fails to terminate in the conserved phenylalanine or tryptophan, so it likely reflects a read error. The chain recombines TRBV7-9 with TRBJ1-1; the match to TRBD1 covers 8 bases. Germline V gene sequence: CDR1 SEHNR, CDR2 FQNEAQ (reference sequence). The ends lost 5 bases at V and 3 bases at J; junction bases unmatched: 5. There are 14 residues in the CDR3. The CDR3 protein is CASSRQGKDTEAFL. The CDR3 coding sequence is TGTGCCAGCAGCCGACAGGGGAAGGACACTGAAGCTTTCCTT.

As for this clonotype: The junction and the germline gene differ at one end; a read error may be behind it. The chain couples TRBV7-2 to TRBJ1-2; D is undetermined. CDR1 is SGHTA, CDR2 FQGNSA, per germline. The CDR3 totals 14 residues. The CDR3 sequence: CASSQANPVWGYTF. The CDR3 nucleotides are TGCGCCAGCAGCCAAGCCAACCCGGTGTGGGGCTACACCTTC.

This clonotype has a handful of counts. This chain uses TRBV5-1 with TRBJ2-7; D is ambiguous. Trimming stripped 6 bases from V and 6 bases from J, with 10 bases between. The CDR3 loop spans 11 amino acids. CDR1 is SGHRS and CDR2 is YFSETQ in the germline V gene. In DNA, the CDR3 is TGCGCCAGCAAACCGATTGGCGAGCAGTACTTC. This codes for CASKPIGEQYF.

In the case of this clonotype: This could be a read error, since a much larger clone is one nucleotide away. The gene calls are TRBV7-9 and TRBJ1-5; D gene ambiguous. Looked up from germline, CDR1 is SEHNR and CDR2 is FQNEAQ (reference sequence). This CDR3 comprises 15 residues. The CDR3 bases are TGTGCCAGCAGCTCGGAGGGCGATAGCAATGAGCCCCAGCATTTT. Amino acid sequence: CASSSEGDSNEPQHF. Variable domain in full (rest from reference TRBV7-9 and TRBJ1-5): DTGVSQNPRHKITKRGQNVTFRCDPISEHNRLYWYRQTLGQGPEFLTYFQNEAQLEKSRLLSDRFSAERPKGSFSTLEIQRTEQGDSAMYLCASSSEGDSNEPQHFGDGTRLSIL.

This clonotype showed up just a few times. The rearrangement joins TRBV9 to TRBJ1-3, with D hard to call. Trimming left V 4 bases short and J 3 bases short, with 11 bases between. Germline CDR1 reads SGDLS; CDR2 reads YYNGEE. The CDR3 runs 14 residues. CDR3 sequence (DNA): TGTGCCAGCAGCCTCCGGATGGGTGGAAACACCATATATTTT. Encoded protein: CASSLRMGGNTIYF.